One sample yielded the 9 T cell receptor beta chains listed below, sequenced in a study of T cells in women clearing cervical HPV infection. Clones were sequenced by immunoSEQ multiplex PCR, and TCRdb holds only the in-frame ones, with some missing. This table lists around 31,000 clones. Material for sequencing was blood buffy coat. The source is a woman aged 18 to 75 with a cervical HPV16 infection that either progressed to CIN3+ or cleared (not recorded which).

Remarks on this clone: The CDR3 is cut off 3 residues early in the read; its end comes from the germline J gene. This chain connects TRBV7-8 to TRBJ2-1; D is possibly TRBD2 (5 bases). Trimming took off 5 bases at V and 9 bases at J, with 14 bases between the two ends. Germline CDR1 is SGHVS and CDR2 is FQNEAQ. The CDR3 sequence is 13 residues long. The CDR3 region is CASSPLISGEQFF. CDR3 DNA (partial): TGTGCCAGCAGCCCCCTGATCAGCGGTGAG. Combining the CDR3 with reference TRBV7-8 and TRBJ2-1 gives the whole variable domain GAGVSQSPRYKVAKRGQDVALRCDPISGHVSLFWYQQALGQGPEFLTYFQNEAQLDKSGLPSDRFFAERPEGSVSTLKIQRTQQEDSAVYLCASSPLISGEQFFGPGTRLTVL.

The CDR3 bases that were read are TGTGCCAGCACCACAGGCCTTAATAACTATGGC. Protein product: CASTTGLNNYG. The whole CDR3 is CASTTGLNNYGYTF. The chain employs TRBV5-5 and TRBJ1-2; weak D call: TRBD1 (5 bases). The read comes to an end 3 residues before the CDR3 does, leaving the germline J gene to fill in the end. This CDR3 is 14 amino acids long. From germline, CDR1 is SGHKS and CDR2 YYEKEE (reference sequence). Deletions cut 6 bases from V and 1 base from J, with 13 bases between.

CDR3 in amino acids: CAISEPTARPYEQYF. The DNA read from the CDR3 is TGTGCCATCAGTGAGCCGACTGCCAGACCCTACGAG. The chain uses TRBV10-3 and TRBJ2-7; D remains ambiguous. The read terminates 3 residues before the CDR3 end, so the remaining end is supplied by the germline J gene. Germline CDR1 ENHRY, CDR2 SYGVKD. The CDR3 spans 15 residues. The V end lost 2 bases, the J end lost 2 bases, and 13 bases lay between the germline ends.

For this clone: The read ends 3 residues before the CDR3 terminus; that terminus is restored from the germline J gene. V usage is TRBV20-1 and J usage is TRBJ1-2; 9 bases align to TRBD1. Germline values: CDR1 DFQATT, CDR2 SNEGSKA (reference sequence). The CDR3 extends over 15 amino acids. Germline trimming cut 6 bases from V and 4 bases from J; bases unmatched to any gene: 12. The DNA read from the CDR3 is TGCAGTGCCACTAAGGAGGGACAGGGCGTCTATGGC. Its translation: CSATKEGQGVYG. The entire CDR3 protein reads CSATKEGQGVYGYTF.

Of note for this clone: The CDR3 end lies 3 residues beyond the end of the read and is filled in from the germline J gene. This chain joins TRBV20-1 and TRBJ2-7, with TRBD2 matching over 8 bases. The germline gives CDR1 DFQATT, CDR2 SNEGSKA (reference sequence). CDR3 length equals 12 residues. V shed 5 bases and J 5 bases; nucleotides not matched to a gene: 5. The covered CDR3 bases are TGCAGTGCTCGGGGGACTAGTAACGAG. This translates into CSARGTSNE. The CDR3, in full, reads CSARGTSNEQYF.

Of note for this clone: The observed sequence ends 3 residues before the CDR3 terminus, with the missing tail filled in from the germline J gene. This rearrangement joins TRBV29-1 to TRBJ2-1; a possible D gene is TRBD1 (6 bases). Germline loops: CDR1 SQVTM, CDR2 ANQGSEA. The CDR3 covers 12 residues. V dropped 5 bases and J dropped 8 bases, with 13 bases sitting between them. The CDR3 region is CSVRVTGYEQFF. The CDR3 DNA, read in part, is TGCAGCGTTCGCGTAACAGGGTATGAG.

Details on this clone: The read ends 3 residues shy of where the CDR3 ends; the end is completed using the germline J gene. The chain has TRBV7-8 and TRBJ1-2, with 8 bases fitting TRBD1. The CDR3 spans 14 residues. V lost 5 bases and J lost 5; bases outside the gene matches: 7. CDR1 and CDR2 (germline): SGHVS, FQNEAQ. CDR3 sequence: CASSMGQASYGYTF. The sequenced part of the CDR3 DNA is TGTGCCAGCAGCATGGGACAGGCTTCATATGGC.

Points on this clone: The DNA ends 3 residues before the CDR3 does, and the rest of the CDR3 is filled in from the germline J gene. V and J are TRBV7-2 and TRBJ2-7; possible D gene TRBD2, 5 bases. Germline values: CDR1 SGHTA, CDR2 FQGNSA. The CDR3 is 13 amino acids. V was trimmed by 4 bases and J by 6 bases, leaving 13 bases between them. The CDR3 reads CASSSDPAGEQYF. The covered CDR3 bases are TGTGCCAGCAGCTCGGACCCCGCGGGCGAG.

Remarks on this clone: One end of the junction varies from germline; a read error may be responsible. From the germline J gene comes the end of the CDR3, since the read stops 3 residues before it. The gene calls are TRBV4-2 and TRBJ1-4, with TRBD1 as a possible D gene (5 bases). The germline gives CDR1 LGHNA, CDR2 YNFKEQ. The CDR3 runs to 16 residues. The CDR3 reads CASSQGTLVYNEKLFF. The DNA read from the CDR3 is TGCGCCAGCAGCCAAGGGACTTTGGTTTATAATGAAAAA.